This entry is about one TCR beta chain. This specimen belongs to a study of blood T cell repertoires in COVID-19. At the level of the study: The cDNA or gDNA used as material had been derived from T cells, B-cell-depleted T cells, or PBMCs.

This CDR3 is 14 amino acids long. V lost 0 bases, J lost 2 bases, and 9 bases lay in between. In germline, CDR1 is SGHDT, CDR2 YYEEEE. Profiling relied on immunoSEQ multiplex PCR, and the TCRdb table lists in-frame clones only, not all of them. This table holds about 120,000 clones, 65% to 90% found once. This clonotype was sampled from a man older than 75 with acute or convalescent COVID-19. This sequence joins TRBV5-6 and TRBJ2-7; tentative D call: TRBD1 (6 bases). What was sequenced was peripheral blood. CDR3 region: CASSLEQGPYEQYF. CDR3 in DNA: TGTGCCAGCAGCTTGGAACAGGGTCCCTACGAGCAGTACTTC.